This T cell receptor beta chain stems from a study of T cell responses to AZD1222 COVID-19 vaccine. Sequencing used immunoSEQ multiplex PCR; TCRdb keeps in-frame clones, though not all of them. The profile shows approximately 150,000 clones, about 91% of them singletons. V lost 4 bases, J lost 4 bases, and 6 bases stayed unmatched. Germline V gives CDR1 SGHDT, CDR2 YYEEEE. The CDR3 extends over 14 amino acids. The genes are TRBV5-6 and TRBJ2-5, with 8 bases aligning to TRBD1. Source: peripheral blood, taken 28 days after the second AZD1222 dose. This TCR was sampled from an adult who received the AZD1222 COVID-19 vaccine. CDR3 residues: CASSRTGIGETQYF. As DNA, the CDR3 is TGTGCCAGCAGCCGGACAGGGATTGGAGAGACCCAGTACTTC. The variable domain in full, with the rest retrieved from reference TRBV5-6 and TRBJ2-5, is DAGVTQSPTHLIKTRGQQVTLRCSPKSGHDTVSWYQQALGQGPQFIFQYYEEEERQRGNFPDRFSGHQFPNYSSELNVNALLLGDSALYLCASSRTGIGETQYFGPGTRLLVL.